The 8 T cell receptor beta chains reported below all come from one sample, sequenced in a study of blood T cell repertoires in COVID-19. The method was immunoSEQ multiplex PCR; TCRdb's version includes in-frame clones alone and lacks a portion of them. The sample lists about 500,000 clones; 75% to 90% were seen once. Sequenced: PBMCs or T cells enriched from blood (not recorded which). Receptor source: a woman aged 18-35 years who had recovered from COVID-19.

This clone was counted once. This chain uses TRBV19 with TRBJ1-1; D not certain. The length of the CDR3 is 12 residues. Per the germline V gene, CDR1 is LNHDA and CDR2 is SQIVND (reference sequence). V was trimmed by 3 bases and J by 5 bases, leaving 7 bases between them. The CDR3 loop is CASSIGLTEAFF. The CDR3 DNA sequence: TGTGCCAGTAGTATCGGTCTGACTGAAGCTTTCTTT.

This chain joins TRBV13 and TRBJ1-2; tentatively, D is TRBD1 (6 bases). V lost 3 bases and J 6 bases, leaving 14 bases between the germline ends. Germline assignment: CDR1 PRHDT and CDR2 FYEKMQ (reference sequence). The CDR3 extends over 14 amino acids. CDR3 residues: CASSLNRAQHGYTF. CDR3 coding DNA: TGTGCCAGCAGCTTGAACAGGGCTCAACATGGCTACACCTTC. The whole variable domain, filled in from reference TRBV13 and TRBJ1-2, reads AAGVIQSPRHLIKEKRETATLKCYPIPRHDTVYWYQQGPGQDPQFLISFYEKMQSDKGSIPDRFSAQQFSDYHSELNMSSLELGDSALYFCASSLNRAQHGYTFGSGTRLTVV.

The chain links TRBV5-1 to TRBJ1-1, with TRBD1 matching over 7 bases. Germline CDR1 is SGHRS and CDR2 is YFSETQ. The CDR3 loop spans 17 amino acids. Unmatched junction bases numbered 10, after V lost 0 bases and J lost 2 bases. The CDR3 reads CASSLVKSGQQNTEAFF. DNA for the CDR3: TGCGCCAGCAGCTTGGTCAAGTCGGGACAGCAAAACACTGAAGCTTTCTTT.

This clone was detected once. V gene TRBV3-1 (or the pseudogene TRBV3-2) combines with J gene TRBJ2-3; 7 nucleotides line up with TRBD2. Germline lookup yields CDR1 LGHDT and CDR2 YNNKEL (reference sequence). The CDR3 runs to 18 residues. Trimming cost V 0 bases and J 1 base; bases outside gene matches: 10. As DNA, the CDR3 is TGTGCCAGCAGCCAAGAGGCCAGCGGGGTCCTCCGCACAGATACGCAGTATTTT. This sequence encodes CASSQEASGVLRTDTQYF.

This chain joins TRBV12-3 or TRBV12-4 and TRBJ1-4; no clear D gene. Trimming pared 3 bases from V and 4 bases from J, leaving 3 bases between. The CDR3 is made up of 12 amino acids. For the CDR3, the DNA is TGTGCCAGCAGTTTGTATAATGAAAAACTGTTTTTT. Its translation: CASSLYNEKLFF.

The rearrangement uses TRBV5-1 and TRBJ1-5, with a possible D match to TRBD1 (6 bases). In germline, CDR1 is SGHRS, CDR2 YFSETQ. The CDR3 is 15 residues long. Trimming removed 0 bases at V and 7 bases at J, with 14 bases between. CDR3 residues: CASSLEGERGQPQHF. The CDR3 DNA reads TGCGCCAGCAGCTTGGAGGGGGAAAGGGGCCAGCCCCAGCATTTT.

This rearrangement joins TRBV5-6 to TRBJ1-2; a weak D match, TRBD1 (6 bases). CDR3 length: 16 amino acids. Deletions cut 4 bases from V and 4 bases from J, with 20 bases between. The germline V gene encodes CDR1 SGHDT and CDR2 YYEEEE. The CDR3 loop is CASSVEGGFGRYGYTF. The CDR3 DNA reads TGTGCCAGCAGCGTAGAAGGGGGATTTGGGCGCTATGGCTACACCTTC.

The chain employs TRBV5-1 and TRBJ2-1, with D perhaps TRBD1 (5 bases). The germline V gene encodes CDR1 SGHRS and CDR2 YFSETQ. With 0 bases removed from V and 7 bases from J, the gap between germline ends came to 11 bases. CDR3 length equals 14 residues. The CDR3 nucleotides are TGCGCCAGCAGCTTGGCAGGGCTAGAGAATGAGCAGTTCTTC. This gives the protein CASSLAGLENEQFF.